These 22 T cell receptor beta chains originate from one sample sequenced in a study of T-cell memory formation after mild COVID-19. TCRdb analysed the 5' RACE reads with MiXCR anew, one entry per CDR3 protein. The sample shows approximately 150,000 distinct CDR3 sequences, about 6% of them seen only once. Sequenced: PBMCs or a T cell subset sorted from them (not recorded which). The receptors derive from an adult woman who had mild COVID-19 (a few samples of this study predate the infection). Cell type and time point are not known.

This chain uses TRBV5-4 with TRBJ2-7, with 10 bases fitting TRBD1. V lost 3 bases and J lost 6; bases outside the gene matches: 12. The CDR3 is 16 residues long. Per the germline V gene, CDR1 is SGHNT and CDR2 is YYREEE (reference sequence). This CDR3 is CASSSAPGTGEGEQYF. CDR3 nucleotides: TGTGCCAGCAGCTCCGCCCCCGGGACAGGGGAGGGCGAGCAGTACTTC. Looking up the rest from reference TRBV5-4 and TRBJ2-7 gives the full variable domain: ETGVTQSPTHLIKTRGQQVTLRCSSQSGHNTVSWYQQALGQGPQFIFQYYREEENGRGNFPPRFSGLQFPNYSSELNVNALELDDSALYLCASSSAPGTGEGEQYFGPGTRLTVT.

This clonotype was detected only a few times. This chain links TRBV2 with TRBJ2-5; 11 bases fit TRBD2. The CDR3 extends over 15 amino acids. The germline V gene has CDR1 SNHLY and CDR2 FYNNEI. V lost 5 bases and J lost 6; bases outside the gene matches: 8. In DNA, the CDR3 is TGTGCCAGCAGTTCATTAGCGGGGGGGCGGAAGACCCAGTACTTC. Encoded protein: CASSSLAGGRKTQYF. Full variable domain (outside the CDR3, taken from reference TRBV2 and TRBJ2-5): EPEVTQTPSHQVTQMGQEVILRCVPISNHLYFYWYRQILGQKVEFLVSFYNNEISEKSEIFDDQFSVERPDGSNFTLKIRSTKLEDSAMYFCASSSLAGGRKTQYFGPGTRLLVL.

This clonotype was recorded many times. The chain employs TRBV6-5 and TRBJ2-3, with no clear D. The germline V gene encodes CDR1 MNHEY and CDR2 SVGAGI. Trimming shortened V by 6 bases and J by 0 bases, and 4 bases separated the two germline ends. CDR3 length: 12 residues. The CDR3 protein is CASSSSTDTQYF. CDR3 DNA sequence: TGTGCCAGCAGCTCTAGCACAGATACGCAGTATTTT.

Only a few counts were recorded for this clonotype. The CDR3 loop is CASSSLSGTQETQYF. As DNA, the CDR3 is TGTGCCAGCAGCTCGCTCAGCGGAACCCAAGAGACCCAGTACTTC. The chain couples TRBV7-2 to TRBJ2-5, with D possibly TRBD2 on 5 matching bases. Germline lookup yields CDR1 SGHTA and CDR2 FQGNSA. Deletions cut 4 bases from V and 1 base from J, with 13 bases between. CDR3 length: 15 amino acids.

The gene calls are TRBV27 and TRBJ2-3, with D perhaps TRBD2 (5 bases). This CDR3 region has 15 residues. CDR1 MNHEY and CDR2 SMNVEV come from the germline V gene (reference sequence). The ends were cut back, 5 bases at V and 0 bases at J, with 12 bases in the middle. CDR3 protein: CASSPKRASTDTQYF. In DNA, the CDR3 is TGTGCCAGCAGTCCTAAGAGGGCTAGCACAGATACGCAGTATTTT.

The V call is TRBV6-2 or TRBV6-3, the J call TRBJ2-3; D gene ambiguous. This CDR3 contains 11 residues. Per germline, CDR1 MNHEY and CDR2 SVGEGT. V lost 1 base and J lost 12, with 8 bases in between. The CDR3 loop reads CASSYFGGQYF. The DNA for the CDR3 is TGTGCCAGCAGTTACTTCGGCGGTCAGTATTTT.

The chain uses TRBV20-1 and TRBJ1-2; D is ambiguous. Germline CDR1 and CDR2: DFQATT and SNEGSKA (reference sequence). This CDR3 has 12 amino acids. V lost 1 base, J lost 8 bases, and 11 bases lay in between. Here the CDR3 DNA reads TGCAGTGCTAGAGCAGGCCCGCAGGGCTACACCTTC. Encoded protein: CSARAGPQGYTF.

J is TRBJ2-1 and V is TRBV4-2, with D unclear. V dropped 4 bases and J dropped 7 bases, with 26 bases sitting between them. CDR3 length: 18 residues. CDR1 is LGHNA and CDR2 is YNFKEQ in the germline V gene. The CDR3 reads CASSRLDHSDGPGNEQFF. CDR3 coding DNA: TGTGCCAGCAGCCGTCTGGACCACAGCGATGGGCCGGGTAATGAGCAGTTCTTC.

This clonotype was observed many times. V usage is TRBV15 and J usage is TRBJ2-2; D gene uncertain. CDR1 LNHNV and CDR2 YYDKDF come from the germline V gene (reference sequence). The V end was cut by 0 bases, the J end by 4 bases, with 3 bases between. The CDR3 length is 13 residues. As DNA, the CDR3 is TGTGCCACCAGCAGAGATTTCACCGGGGAGCTGTTTTTT. It translates to CATSRDFTGELFF.

This clonotype was seen ten or more times. The CDR3 here is CASSLGLPRNEQFF. Here the CDR3 DNA reads TGTGCCAGCAGTTTGGGCCTTCCTAGAAATGAGCAGTTCTTC. The chain uses TRBV27 and TRBJ2-1; D uncertain. Trimming removed 3 bases from V and 7 bases from J, with 13 bases in between. CDR1 MNHEY and CDR2 SMNVEV come from the germline V gene (reference sequence). The CDR3 sequence is 14 residues long.

This clonotype was counted ten times or more. The chain couples TRBV6-5 to TRBJ2-1, with 9 bases matching TRBD1. Looked up from germline, CDR1 is MNHEY and CDR2 is SVGAGI. V dropped 0 bases and J dropped 4; count of bases not matched to a gene: 4. The CDR3 has 16 residues. CDR3 bases: TGTGCCAGCAGTTACTCGAACAGGGGGCGATACAATGAGCAGTTCTTC. Translation gives CASSYSNRGRYNEQFF.

A note on this clonotype: This may arise from a read error, as a much more abundant clone is one base away. In DNA, the CDR3 is TGTGCCAGCAGCTTCCCCTGGACTAGCGGCAAAGAGACCCAGTACTTC. This codes for CASSFPWTSGKETQYF. The chain recombines TRBV7-2 with TRBJ2-5; 10 bases map to TRBD2. Germline-derived CDR1 and CDR2 are SGHTA and FQGNSA. The V segment lost 3 bases and the J segment 3 bases; nucleotides outside the gene matches: 7. The CDR3 covers 16 residues.

In its sample, this clonotype was seen a few times. V is TRBV12-3 or TRBV12-4 and J is TRBJ2-2, with D possibly being TRBD2 (5 bases). The CDR3 loop spans 16 amino acids. Trimming removed 5 bases from V and 0 bases from J, with 13 bases in between. In DNA form, the CDR3 reads TGTGCCAGCAGTAGGTTAACGGGAACGAACACCGGGGAGCTGTTTTTT. Protein sequence: CASSRLTGTNTGELFF.

This clonotype occurred a few times. V is TRBV3-1 and J is TRBJ1-2, with 10 nucleotides matching TRBD1. There are 15 residues in the CDR3. J gave up 7 bases and V 0 bases, and 5 bases lay outside the gene matches. Germline CDR1 reads LGHDT; CDR2 reads YNNKEL (reference sequence). The DNA of the CDR3 is TGTGCCAGCAGCCAAGAGGACAGGGGGACTCGTGGCTACACCTTC. Its protein product is CASSQEDRGTRGYTF.

This clonotype has ten or more counts. The chain recombines TRBV7-8 with TRBJ2-5; D is unclear. The CDR3 runs to 9 residues. Germline V gives CDR1 SGHVS, CDR2 FQNEAQ. The CDR3 nucleotides read TGTGCGGTGGGGGAGACCCAGTACTTC. Translation gives CAVGETQYF.

This clonotype was counted ten times or more. CDR3 amino acids: CASSPGGGDNYGYTF. The CDR3 nucleotides are TGCGCCAGCAGCCCCGGGGGGGGCGATAACTATGGCTACACCTTC. The chain carries TRBV5-1 and TRBJ1-2, with D perhaps matching TRBD1 (6 bases). From germline, CDR1 is SGHRS and CDR2 YFSETQ. CDR3 length: 15 amino acids. Trimming removed 4 bases at V and 1 base at J, with 14 bases between.

This clonotype was recorded many times. The chain has TRBV19 and TRBJ1-1; D is perhaps TRBD1 (5 bases). The germline V gene has CDR1 LNHDA and CDR2 SQIVND (reference sequence). Trimming took off 7 bases at V and 1 base at J, with 13 bases between the two ends. The CDR3 contains 14 residues. The CDR3 spells CASTQGTGNTEAFF. For the CDR3, the DNA is TGTGCCAGTACCCAAGGGACGGGGAACACTGAAGCTTTCTTT.

The sample holds many counts of this clonotype. The chain employs TRBV6-5 and TRBJ1-1; D is ambiguous. Germline V lookup: CDR1 MNHEY, CDR2 SVGAGI. V lost 7 bases and J 5 bases, leaving 17 bases between the germline ends. The CDR3 runs 14 residues. The CDR3 DNA is TGTGCCAGCACCGACGGGCTGGGGAGGACTGAAGCTTTCTTT. This gives the protein CASTDGLGRTEAFF.

This clonotype was seen many times. The J gene is TRBJ2-5, the V gene TRBV5-4; 7 bases map to TRBD1. With V trimmed by 5 bases and J by 1 base, 5 bases remained unmatched. CDR3 length equals 14 residues. Germline values: CDR1 SGHNT, CDR2 YYREEE (reference sequence). CDR3: CASSLRTGQETQYF. The CDR3 coding sequence is TGTGCCAGCAGTTTAAGGACAGGCCAAGAGACCCAGTACTTC.

This clonotype was seen at least ten times. The chain links TRBV9 to TRBJ2-1; the D is unclear. Germline V gene lookup returns CDR1 SGDLS and CDR2 YYNGEE. The CDR3 sequence is 15 residues long. Trimming took off 0 bases at V and 4 bases at J, with 11 bases between the two ends. The CDR3 sequence is CASSVGSVIYNEQFF. CDR3 sequence (DNA): TGTGCCAGCAGCGTAGGCTCGGTGATTTACAATGAGCAGTTCTTC.

This clonotype was observed at least ten times. The CDR3: CASTSDRNYGYTF. DNA for the CDR3: TGTGCCAGCACCTCGGACAGAAACTATGGCTACACCTTC. V gene TRBV7-2 combines with J gene TRBJ1-2; D perhaps matches TRBD1 (6 bases). Germline assignment: CDR1 SGHTA and CDR2 FQGNSA. This CDR3 comprises 13 residues. With 7 bases removed from V and 2 bases from J, the gap between germline ends came to 11 bases. The complete variable domain, with remaining parts taken from reference TRBV7-2 and TRBJ1-2, reads GAGVSQSPSNKVTEKGKDVELRCDPISGHTALYWYRQSLGQGLEFLIYFQGNSAPDKSGLPSDRFSAERTGGSVSTLTIQRTQQEDSAVYLCASTSDRNYGYTFGSGTRLTVV.

For this clonotype: Germline and junction disagree at one end, which may indicate a read error. CDR3 nucleotides: TGTGCCAGCAGCCCCCCGGGGCTAGGAACAGGGACTAGCACGGATACGCAGTATTTT. It translates to CASSPPGLGTGTSTDTQYF. The chain is built from TRBV7-9 and TRBJ2-3; 9 nucleotides line up with TRBD2. The germline CDR1 and CDR2 sequences are SEHNR and FQNEAQ (reference sequence). The CDR3 extends over 19 amino acids.